The subject of this entry is one T cell receptor (beta chain). Its antigen remains unknown. All patients reached thyroid surgery having received no treatment beforehand. The CDR3 contains 16 residues. Germline CDR1 MGHRA, CDR2 YSYEKL. V lost 3 bases and J lost 5, with 19 bases in between. This record belongs to a study of metastatic and nonmetastatic thyroid tumors. Notes on the study in general: Significantly greater TCR beta diversity was reportedly found in malignant thyroid tumors than in benign nodules (in blood and tumor).

Via MiXCR, TCRdb re-called the PCR reads. The data contain around 52,000 clones, roughly 30% of them singletons. V usage is TRBV4-1 and J usage is TRBJ1-2; D is perhaps TRBD1 (6 bases). This clonotype was obtained from a female donor with papillary thyroid cancer or a benign thyroid nodule (not recorded which). Some clones in this sample may be carry-over from other donors' samples. Sequenced sample: blood. DNA for the CDR3: TGCGCCAGCAGCCAGAACAGCCAGGAGGGGGGTTATGGCTACACCTTC. Translation gives CASSQNSQEGGYGYTF.